A single sample is the source of the 27 T cell receptor beta chains below, sequenced in a study of blood T cell repertoires in COVID-19. TCRdb keeps only in-frame clones here, not all; method: immunoSEQ multiplex PCR. The table includes under 170,000 clones, about nine tenths detected once. Source material: peripheral blood. The receptors were sampled from a woman aged 55-69 years with active or convalescent COVID-19.

The CDR3 spells CASSQGGQVGYGYTF. DNA of the CDR3: TGCGCCAGCAGCCAGGGGGGACAGGTGGGGTATGGCTACACCTTC. The chain joins TRBV4-1 to TRBJ1-2, with TRBD1 matching over 8 bases. The V gene end was trimmed by 3 bases and the J gene end by 5 bases; junction bases not matched to a gene: 8. The CDR3 is 15 amino acids. Germline V gene data show CDR1 as MGHRA and CDR2 as YSYEKL.

As DNA, the CDR3 is TGTGCCACCTCAGGACTAGCGGGAGGCACAGATACGCAGTATTTT. It is translated as CATSGLAGGTDTQYF. J is TRBJ2-3 and V is TRBV10-3, with TRBD2 matching over 13 bases. The germline CDR1 and CDR2 sequences are ENHRY and SYGVKD. This CDR3 has 15 amino acids. The V gene end was trimmed by 10 bases and the J gene end by 1 base; junction bases not matched to a gene: 5.

The chain couples TRBV7-2 to TRBJ2-5; 8 positions match TRBD2. In germline, CDR1 is SGHTA, CDR2 FQGNSA. The CDR3 consists of 15 residues. With V trimmed by 5 bases and J by 5 bases, 10 bases remained unmatched. The CDR3 spells CASSPWRGAMETQYF. Written as DNA, the CDR3 is TGTGCCAGCAGCCCGTGGCGGGGGGCCATGGAGACCCAGTACTTC.

This sequence joins TRBV18 and TRBJ1-2; 7 bases are shared with TRBD1. CDR3 length: 12 amino acids. Trimming took 5 bases from V and 12 from J; bases not matched to a gene: 9. CDR1 and CDR2 (germline): KGHSH, LQKENI. DNA of the CDR3: TGTGCCAGCTCATCGGGACAGACCCCCGACACCTTC. It specifies CASSSGQTPDTF.

The rearrangement uses TRBV20-1 and TRBJ1-2, with a weak D call TRBD1 (6 bases). The CDR3 runs 11 residues. V was clipped by 5 bases and J by 8 bases, with 12 bases between them. CDR1 is DFQATT and CDR2 is SNEGSKA in the germline V gene (reference sequence). The CDR3 sequence: CSAGGAIGYTF. The CDR3 nucleotides read TGCAGTGCTGGGGGGGCGATCGGCTACACCTTC.

This clone was picked up a small number of times. The genes are TRBV12-5 and TRBJ2-3, with 10 bases matching TRBD1. V dropped 7 bases and J dropped 6; count of bases not matched to a gene: 7. CDR1 and CDR2 from the germline V gene are LGHNT and FRNRAP. The CDR3 is 14 residues long. CDR3 in amino acids: CASAVTGGQDTQYF. As DNA, the CDR3 is TGTGCTAGTGCCGTGACAGGGGGCCAGGATACGCAGTATTTT. The whole variable domain, remainder taken from reference TRBV12-5 and TRBJ2-3, is DARVTQTPRHKVTEMGQEVTMRCQPILGHNTVFWYRQTMMQGLELLAYFRNRAPLDDSGMPKDRFSAEMPDATLATLKIQPSEPRDSAVYFCASAVTGGQDTQYFGPGTRLTVL.

The chain is built from TRBV5-1 and TRBJ2-3; 7 nucleotides agree with TRBD2. Per the germline V gene, CDR1 is SGHRS and CDR2 is YFSETQ. The trim removed 5 bases at V and 0 bases at J, leaving 6 bases unmatched. The CDR3 runs 15 residues. The CDR3 region has the DNA TGCGCCAGCAGACTGGGGGGGACTAGCACAGATACGCAGTATTTT. Amino acid sequence: CASRLGGTSTDTQYF.

V is TRBV4-3 and J is TRBJ2-2; 7 nucleotides align to TRBD1. The V gene end was trimmed by 4 bases and the J gene end by 1 base; junction bases not matched to a gene: 3. The CDR3 extends over 15 amino acids. Germline assignment: CDR1 LGHNA and CDR2 YSLEER. CDR3 loop: CASSPDRENTGELFF. Here the CDR3 DNA reads TGCGCCAGCAGCCCCGACAGGGAGAACACCGGGGAGCTGTTTTTT.

The chain is built from TRBV27 and TRBJ1-1, with 7 bases fitting TRBD1. Germline CDR1 reads MNHEY; CDR2 reads SMNVEV (reference sequence). Germline trimming cut 6 bases from V and 5 bases from J; bases unmatched to any gene: 9. The CDR3 has 14 residues. The CDR3 DNA follows: TGTGCCAGCAGCTCACCGGGACAGATAACTGAAGCTTTCTTT. This gives the protein CASSSPGQITEAFF.

This chain links TRBV6-5 with TRBJ1-1; D is unresolved. V shed 6 bases and J shed 9 bases, with 14 bases lying between them. The CDR3 extends over 12 amino acids. Germline values: CDR1 MNHEY, CDR2 SVGAGI. For the CDR3, the DNA is TGTGCCAGCAGCCAGTCTTCCGGGAAAGCTTTCTTT. It encodes CASSQSSGKAFF.

V gene TRBV10-3 combines with J gene TRBJ2-7, with TRBD1 identical over 9 bases. The germline V gene encodes CDR1 ENHRY and CDR2 SYGVKD. The CDR3 spans 14 residues. V dropped 7 bases and J dropped 3; count of bases not matched to a gene: 7. CDR3 in DNA: TGTGCCATCAATCCGGGACAGGGCATCTACGAGCAGTACTTC. Its translation is CAINPGQGIYEQYF.

CDR3 amino acids: CAISESGAYNSPLHF. The CDR3 DNA reads as TGTGCCATCAGTGAGTCCGGGGCCTATAATTCACCCCTCCACTTT. V gene TRBV10-3 combines with J gene TRBJ1-6, with D unresolved. This CDR3 spans 15 amino acids. With 0 bases removed from V and 2 bases from J, the gap between germline ends came to 5 bases. Germline lookup yields CDR1 ENHRY and CDR2 SYGVKD.

In this sample, this clone turned up a few times. This chain's CDR3 is CASSWYTAGGYTF. The CDR3 DNA sequence: TGTGCCAGCAGCTGGTACACAGCGGGTGGCTACACCTTC. This chain connects TRBV21-1 to TRBJ1-2. TRBV21-1 is labeled a pseudogene. This CDR3 has 13 amino acids.

This chain uses TRBV2 with TRBJ1-5, with D perhaps matching TRBD1 (5 bases). The CDR3 covers 15 residues. Trimming shortened V by 5 bases and J by 1 base, and 12 bases separated the two germline ends. The germline V gene encodes CDR1 SNHLY and CDR2 FYNNEI. CDR3 amino acids: CASSRDLASNQPQHF. DNA of the CDR3: TGTGCCAGCAGTAGGGACCTAGCGAGCAATCAGCCCCAGCATTTT.

This chain connects TRBV6-5 to TRBJ1-2, with unresolved D. CDR1 is MNHEY, CDR2 SVGAGI, per germline. The V and J ends lost 3 bases and 0 bases respectively, with 14 bases between them. CDR3 size: 16 residues. This chain's CDR3 is CASSYSPAGSNYGYTF. The CDR3 bases are TGTGCCAGCAGTTATTCCCCGGCGGGCTCTAACTATGGCTACACCTTC.

This sequence joins TRBV6-5 and TRBJ2-7, with 9 positions matching TRBD2. V was clipped by 6 bases and J by 2 bases; unmatched bases: 5. Germline lookup yields CDR1 MNHEY and CDR2 SVGAGI. This CDR3 comprises 14 residues. For the CDR3, the DNA is TGTGCCAGCAGACAAGCGGGGGGACCCTACGAGCAGTACTTC. This translates into CASRQAGGPYEQYF.

The CDR3 spells CASGLVQFAGRVGELFF. In DNA form, the CDR3 reads TGTGCTAGTGGTTTGGTACAGTTTGCCGGGAGGGTCGGGGAGCTGTTTTTT. V gene TRBV12-5 combines with J gene TRBJ2-2; 8 bases match TRBD2. The CDR3 totals 17 residues. In germline, CDR1 is LGHNT, CDR2 FRNRAP. V gave up 0 bases and J gave up 7 bases; unmatched junction bases: 10.

This clone has a handful of counts. The chain combines TRBV7-2 with TRBJ2-3, with D perhaps TRBD1 (6 bases). The CDR3 has 15 amino acids. Germline V CDR1 and CDR2: SGHTA, FQGNSA. The ends were cut back, 1 base at V and 4 bases at J, with 12 bases in the middle. CDR3 in DNA: TGTGCCAGCAGCTTAGAGGCAGGGGCCCCAGATACGCAGTATTTT. Its protein product is CASSLEAGAPDTQYF. The full variable domain, rest sourced from reference TRBV7-2 and TRBJ2-3, is GAGVSQSPSNKVTEKGKDVELRCDPISGHTALYWYRQSLGQGLEFLIYFQGNSAPDKSGLPSDRFSAERTGGSVSTLTIQRTQQEDSAVYLCASSLEAGAPDTQYFGPGTRLTVL.

This sequence joins TRBV7-8 and TRBJ1-6; D unclear. V was trimmed by 4 bases and J by 6 bases, leaving 13 bases between them. The CDR3 extends over 15 amino acids. CDR1 and CDR2 from the germline V gene are SGHVS and FQNEAQ. The CDR3 DNA follows: TGTGCCAGCAGCTCCCCAGTTTCTCCTAATTCACCCCTCCACTTT. It is translated as CASSSPVSPNSPLHF.

The gene calls are TRBV5-4 and TRBJ1-1; 9 nucleotides match TRBD1. Germline V lookup: CDR1 SGHNT, CDR2 YYREEE (reference sequence). Germline trimming cut 4 bases from V and 3 bases from J; bases unmatched to any gene: 10. The CDR3 loop spans 16 amino acids. The CDR3 DNA reads TGTGCCAGCAGCAGGGGGGGACAGGGTAGGCACACTGAAGCTTTCTTT. This translates into CASSRGGQGRHTEAFF.

The gene calls are TRBV6-5 and TRBJ1-2; D may be TRBD1 (5 bases). The CDR3 runs to 12 residues. Trimming removed 7 bases from V and 5 bases from J, with 11 bases in between. Germline V gene data show CDR1 as MNHEY and CDR2 as SVGAGI. This CDR3 reads CASTGDRYGYTF. The CDR3 coding sequence is TGTGCCAGCACCGGAGACAGATATGGCTACACCTTC.

The rearrangement joins TRBV11-1 to TRBJ1-3; the match to TRBD1 covers 7 bases. The V gene end was trimmed by 0 bases and the J gene end by 4 bases; junction bases not matched to a gene: 6. Germline CDR1 is SGHAT and CDR2 is FQDESV (reference sequence). CDR3 size: 16 residues. The CDR3 sequence is CASSLASGTAGNTIYF. Here the CDR3 DNA reads TGTGCCAGCAGCTTAGCGTCGGGGACAGCCGGAAACACCATATATTTT.

V and J are TRBV27 and TRBJ2-7; D perhaps matches TRBD1 (7 bases). Germline V CDR1 and CDR2: MNHEY, SMNVEV (reference sequence). The V and J ends lost 3 bases and 3 bases respectively, with 21 bases between them. CDR3 size: 17 residues. CDR3 coding DNA: TGTGCCAGCAGTTTCGGCCCCCCTCGACAGGGAGGCTACGAGCAGTACTTC. Its protein is CASSFGPPRQGGYEQYF.

The chain is built from TRBV9 and TRBJ1-2, with D maybe TRBD1 (5 bases). The ends were cut back, 3 bases at V and 7 bases at J, with 25 bases in the middle. Germline CDR1 and CDR2: SGDLS and YYNGEE. CDR3 length: 17 amino acids. CDR3 in amino acids: CASSAGPETTTAGGYTF. The CDR3 DNA reads as TGTGCCAGCAGCGCGGGACCAGAGACTACGACAGCGGGTGGCTACACCTTC. Full variable domain (outside the CDR3, taken from reference TRBV9 and TRBJ1-2): DSGVTQTPKHLITATGQRVTLRCSPRSGDLSVYWYQQSLDQGLQFLIQYYNGEERAKGNILERFSAQQFPDLHSELNLSSLELGDSALYFCASSAGPETTTAGGYTFGSGTRLTVV.

This chain links TRBV7-2 with TRBJ2-7; tentatively, D is TRBD2 (5 bases). The germline CDR1 and CDR2 sequences are SGHTA and FQGNSA. Trimming removed 1 base from V and 2 bases from J, with 15 bases in between. The CDR3 consists of 16 residues. CDR3 bases: TGTGCCAGCAGCTTAGGCTCGACGGGGTACCCCTACGAGCAGTACTTC. It translates to CASSLGSTGYPYEQYF.

The chain combines TRBV6-5 with TRBJ1-2; D is undetermined. Trimming took 2 bases from V and 1 from J, leaving 11 bases between them. This CDR3 spans 15 amino acids. Germline CDR1 and CDR2: MNHEY and SVGAGI. The CDR3 DNA reads as TGTGCCAGCAGTTACGGCCCGTGGAGTAACTATGGCTACACCTTC. Its protein is CASSYGPWSNYGYTF.

This rearrangement joins TRBV4-1 to TRBJ2-1; TRBD1 is a possible D gene (6 bases). Germline V CDR1 and CDR2: MGHRA, YSYEKL. The CDR3 contains 15 residues. The germline V and J ends were trimmed by 0 bases and 6 bases, with 12 bases remaining between them. CDR3 nucleotides: TGCGCCAGCAGCCAAGAGGCAGGGGCCATCAATGAGCAGTTCTTC. It encodes CASSQEAGAINEQFF.